This T cell receptor beta chain appears in the sequencing data of a study of CXCR3-negative and CXCR3-positive naive CD8 T cells. Across the study: Across all libraries, TRB reads numbered around 150 million, with about 1.5 +/- 0.3 million in each library.

Naive CD8+ T cells carried a CD45RO-CCR7+CD27+CD95- phenotype. UMI labels and 5' RACE were used to prepare the TRB cDNA libraries. Reanalyzing the 5' RACE reads, TCRdb keeps one entry per CDR3 protein, without DNA. The sample totals several thousand distinct CDR3 sequences; its top ten clones hold around 1.1%. Findings of the study overall: Diversity was high in both naive subsets and much lower in memory cells. Surface CD5 looked about the same in the naive subsets, so the authors worked out TCR strength from TRB CDR3 properties.

Germline V gene lookup returns CDR1 PRHDT and CDR2 FYEKMQ (reference sequence). The CDR3 extends over 15 amino acids. Judged by frequency, this clonotype is medium-sized (0.01 to 0.1%). Its antigen is undetermined. This TCR came from a human donor in good health. Some clones in this sample may be carry-over from other donors' samples. Material: naive CXCR3- CD8+ T cells from blood. Subset noted: CD45RO-CCR7+CD27+CD95- naive CD8+ T cells lacking CXCR3 (TNR3-). J is TRBJ1-2 and V is TRBV13. The CDR3 spells CASSLGARAPYGYTF.